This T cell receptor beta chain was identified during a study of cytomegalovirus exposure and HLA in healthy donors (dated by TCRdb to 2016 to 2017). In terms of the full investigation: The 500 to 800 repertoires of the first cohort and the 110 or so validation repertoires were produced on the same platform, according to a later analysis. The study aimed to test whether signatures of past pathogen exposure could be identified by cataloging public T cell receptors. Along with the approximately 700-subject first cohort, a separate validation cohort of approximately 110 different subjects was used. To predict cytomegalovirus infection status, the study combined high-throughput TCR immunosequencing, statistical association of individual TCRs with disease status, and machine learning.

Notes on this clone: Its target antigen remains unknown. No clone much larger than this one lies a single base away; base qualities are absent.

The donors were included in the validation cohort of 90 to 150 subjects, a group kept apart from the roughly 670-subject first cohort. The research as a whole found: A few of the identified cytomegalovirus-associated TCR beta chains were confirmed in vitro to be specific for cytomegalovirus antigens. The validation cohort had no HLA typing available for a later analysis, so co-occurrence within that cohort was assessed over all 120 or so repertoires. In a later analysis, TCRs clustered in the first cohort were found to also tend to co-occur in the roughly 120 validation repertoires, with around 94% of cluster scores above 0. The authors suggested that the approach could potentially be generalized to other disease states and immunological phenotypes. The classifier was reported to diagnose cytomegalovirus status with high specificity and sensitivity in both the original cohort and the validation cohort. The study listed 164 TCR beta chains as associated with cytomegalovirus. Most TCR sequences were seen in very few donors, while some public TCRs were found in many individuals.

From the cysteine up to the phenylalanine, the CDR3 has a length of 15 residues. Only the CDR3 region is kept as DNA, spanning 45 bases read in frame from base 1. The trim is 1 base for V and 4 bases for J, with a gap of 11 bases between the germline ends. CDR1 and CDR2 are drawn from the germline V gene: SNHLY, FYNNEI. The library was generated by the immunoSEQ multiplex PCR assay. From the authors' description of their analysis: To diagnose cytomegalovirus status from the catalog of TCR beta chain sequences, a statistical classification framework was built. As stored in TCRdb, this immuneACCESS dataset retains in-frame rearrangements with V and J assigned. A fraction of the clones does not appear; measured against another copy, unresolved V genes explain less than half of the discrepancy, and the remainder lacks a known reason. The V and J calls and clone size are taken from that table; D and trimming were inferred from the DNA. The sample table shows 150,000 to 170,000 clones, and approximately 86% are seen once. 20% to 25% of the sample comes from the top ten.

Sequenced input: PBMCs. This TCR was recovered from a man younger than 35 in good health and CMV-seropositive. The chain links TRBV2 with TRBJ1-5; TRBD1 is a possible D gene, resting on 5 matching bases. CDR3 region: CASSEERGVNQPQHF. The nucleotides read TGTGCCAGCAGTGAAGAGCGGGGGGTGAATCAGCCCCAGCATTTT.